The 2 T cell receptor beta chains below come from one sample, sequenced in a study of blood T cell repertoires in COVID-19. The data were produced by immunoSEQ multiplex PCR, yet TCRdb's version contains in-frame clones alone and is incomplete. The sample shows about 210,000 clones, about nine tenths of them seen only once. The source material was peripheral blood. These receptors were collected from a man aged 40-50 years with acute or convalescent COVID-19.

This clone was seen more than once but under ten times. The chain uses TRBV7-8 and TRBJ2-2, with D possibly being TRBD1 (6 bases). The CDR3 length is 15 residues. Trimming removed 2 bases from V and 3 bases from J, with 10 bases in between. The germline V gene encodes CDR1 SGHVS and CDR2 FQNEAQ. The CDR3 DNA is TGTGCCAGCAGCTTAATGGCAGGGGACACCGGGGAGCTGTTTTTT. Protein sequence: CASSLMAGDTGELFF.

The chain uses TRBV5-6 and TRBJ1-2, with 9 bases matching TRBD1. From germline, CDR1 is SGHDT and CDR2 YYEEEE. V lost 1 base and J lost 6; bases outside the gene matches: 10. This CDR3 spans 16 amino acids. The CDR3: CASSLLTTGGTNGYTF. The CDR3 DNA sequence: TGTGCCAGCAGCTTGCTTACGACAGGGGGGACAAATGGCTACACCTTC.